These 28 T cell receptor beta chains were sequenced from one sample in a study of cytomegalovirus exposure and HLA in healthy donors. PCR used 60 Vbeta primers and 13 Jbeta primers. Clones were read by immunoSEQ multiplex PCR, and TCRdb kept only the in-frame ones, dropping some. The data contain fewer than 200,000 clones, roughly four fifths of them seen just once; the ten biggest clones take up about 4.5%. The specimen sequenced was PBMCs. These receptors came from a man in his forties or fifties in good health and CMV-seronegative.

The chain combines TRBV10-2 with TRBJ2-2; 9 bases map to TRBD2. CDR3 size: 15 residues. The V and J ends lost 6 bases and 0 bases, in that order; junction bases with no gene match: 2. Germline CDR1 is WSHSY and CDR2 is SAAADI. CDR3 protein: CASRTSGTNTGELFF. CDR3 in DNA: TGCGCCAGCAGGACTAGCGGTACGAACACCGGGGAGCTGTTTTTT.

The V gene is TRBV10-2, the J gene TRBJ2-7, with unresolved D. V was shortened by 6 bases and J by 1 base, with 10 bases between the two germline ends. Per the germline V gene, CDR1 is WSHSY and CDR2 is SAAADI. This CDR3 is 13 amino acids long. CDR3 coding DNA: TGCGCCAGCAGCCTGACTGTTTCCTACGAGCAGTACTTC. Amino acid sequence: CASSLTVSYEQYF.

This clone was seen a single time. The chain joins TRBV2 to TRBJ2-3; possible D gene TRBD2, 8 bases. The V end lost 8 bases, the J end lost 2 bases, and 11 bases lay between the germline ends. The V gene's germline CDR1 is SNHLY and CDR2 FYNNEI. CDR3 size: 13 residues. CDR3: CASREGATDTQYF. The CDR3 DNA reads TGTGCCAGCCGGGAGGGGGCCACAGATACGCAGTATTTT.

The chain has TRBV6-1 and TRBJ2-5; maybe TRBD2 (5 bases). Trimming cost V 5 bases and J 1 base, with 5 bases left between them. CDR3 size: 12 residues. Germline values: CDR1 MNHNS, CDR2 SASEGT. The CDR3 is CASSSGQETQYF. The CDR3 DNA is TGTGCCAGCAGTAGCGGCCAAGAGACCCAGTACTTC.

This clone has just a few counts. The chain's CDR3 is CASSFPAGPGNTEAFF. The CDR3, as DNA: TGTGCCAGCAGCTTCCCGGCAGGGCCTGGGAACACTGAAGCTTTCTTT. The J gene is TRBJ1-1, the V gene TRBV11-2; tentative D call: TRBD1 (5 bases). Looked up from germline, CDR1 is SGHAT and CDR2 is FQNNGV. Trimming pared 3 bases from V and 1 base from J, leaving 15 bases between. CDR3 length: 16 residues.

This clone was detected a few times. The chain employs TRBV28 and TRBJ2-5; weak D call: TRBD1 (5 bases). Germline V lookup: CDR1 MDHEN, CDR2 SYDVKM. The V end was cut by 8 bases, the J end by 7 bases, with 5 bases between. This CDR3 region has 9 residues. In nucleotides, the CDR3 is TGTGCCAGCGGGGCGACCCAGTACTTC. Its translation: CASGATQYF.

This chain connects TRBV2 to TRBJ1-5; 10 nucleotides agree with TRBD1. J lost 0 bases, V lost 4 bases, and 9 bases had no gene match. Germline V lookup: CDR1 SNHLY, CDR2 FYNNEI. The CDR3 length is 18 residues. CDR3 nucleotide sequence: TGTGCCAGCAGTGGACCCCGGGACAGGGGTTTTAGCAATCAGCCCCAGCATTTT. It encodes CASSGPRDRGFSNQPQHF.

About this clone: The junction and the germline gene differ at one end; a read error may be behind it. The chain links TRBV29-1 to TRBJ2-1; 11 bases agree with TRBD2. Germline CDR1 and CDR2: SQVTM and ANQGSEA. The CDR3 has 15 amino acids. The CDR3 spells CSVEDLAGGRPPRVF. DNA of the CDR3: TGCAGCGTTGAAGATCTAGCGGGGGGCCGTCCCCCAAGGGTCTTC.

The V call is TRBV5-8, the J call TRBJ2-5; 9 nucleotides agree with TRBD1. V shed 0 bases, J shed 4 bases, and the junction held 4 bases outside the gene matches. The CDR3 sequence is 15 residues long. Germline CDR1 is SGHTS and CDR2 is YDEGEE. The chain's CDR3 is CASSLGQGVRETQYF. In nucleotides, the CDR3 is TGTGCCAGCAGCTTGGGACAGGGGGTAAGAGAGACCCAGTACTTC.

This clone was counted a single time. The V and J genes are TRBV5-6 and TRBJ2-7, with 10 bases fitting TRBD2. Trimming removed 0 bases from V and 5 bases from J; junction bases left unmatched: 2. The germline gives CDR1 SGHDT, CDR2 YYEEEE. The CDR3 contains 14 residues. The DNA for the CDR3 is TGTGCCAGCAGCTTGGGTAGCGGGGGGAACGAGCAGTACTTC. Protein: CASSLGSGGNEQYF.

This chain connects TRBV29-1 to TRBJ2-3; D not certain. The CDR3 runs 10 residues. CDR1 and CDR2 from the germline V gene are SQVTM and ANQGSEA. V dropped 6 bases and J dropped 5 bases, with 6 bases sitting between them. CDR3 nucleotides: TGCAGCGTCGTTCGAGATACGCAGTATTTT. This sequence encodes CSVVRDTQYF.

This clone appeared once. The rearrangement uses TRBV11-2 and TRBJ1-2; 9 bases are shared with TRBD1. This CDR3 region has 15 residues. V trimming: 5 bases; J trimming: 8 bases; junction bases outside the gene matches: 12. Germline lookup yields CDR1 SGHAT and CDR2 FQNNGV. The CDR3 reads CASSPIGTGNDGYTF. The CDR3 bases are TGTGCCAGCAGCCCGATTGGGACAGGGAATGACGGCTACACCTTC.

This chain uses TRBV6-5 with TRBJ1-6, with 9 bases that match TRBD1. V shed 6 bases, J shed 10 bases, and the junction held 7 bases outside the gene matches. Per the germline V gene, CDR1 is MNHEY and CDR2 is SVGAGI. The CDR3 runs 14 residues. The CDR3 nucleotides read TGTGCCAGCAGCCCGGGGACAGGGTGGTCACCCCTCCACTTT. It translates to CASSPGTGWSPLHF.

This chain connects TRBV6-5 to TRBJ1-1; D might be TRBD1 (6 bases). The CDR3 has 14 residues. Deletions cut 3 bases from V and 7 bases from J, with 15 bases between. CDR1 MNHEY and CDR2 SVGAGI come from the germline V gene. DNA of the CDR3: TGTGCCAGCAGTTATTTGGGGGCAGCCAGTGAAGCTTTCTTT. As protein: CASSYLGAASEAFF.

This clone was seen a handful of times. V usage is TRBV2 and J usage is TRBJ2-6, with D perhaps matching TRBD2 (6 bases). Germline V gene sequence: CDR1 SNHLY, CDR2 FYNNEI. The CDR3 loop spans 16 amino acids. With 4 bases removed from V and 0 bases from J, the gap between germline ends came to 10 bases. The CDR3 coding sequence is TGTGCCAGCAGTGCGCAGGGACTCTCTGGGGCCAACGTCCTGACTTTC. Translating gives CASSAQGLSGANVLTF.

The chain carries TRBV5-1 and TRBJ2-1; weak D call: TRBD1 (6 bases). Germline lookup yields CDR1 SGHRS and CDR2 YFSETQ. The CDR3 extends over 14 amino acids. Trimming shortened V by 1 base and J by 3 bases, and 8 bases separated the two germline ends. CDR3 region: CASSLTDSYNEQFF. In nucleotides, the CDR3 is TGCGCCAGCAGCTTGACGGACAGCTACAATGAGCAGTTCTTC.

The rearrangement links TRBV5-6 to TRBJ1-5; D gene uncertain. The CDR3 loop spans 15 amino acids. Trimming left V 1 base short and J 3 bases short, with 11 bases between. CDR1 is SGHDT, CDR2 YYEEEE, per germline. The CDR3 region is CASSLTPRVNQPQHF. The CDR3 DNA follows: TGTGCCAGCAGCTTGACACCGAGGGTCAATCAGCCCCAGCATTTT.

The chain joins TRBV10-1 to TRBJ2-1; 11 nucleotides line up with TRBD2. The germline gives CDR1 WNHNN, CDR2 SYGVQD (reference sequence). V was clipped by 3 bases and J by 6 bases; unmatched bases: 7. The CDR3 length is 16 residues. CDR3 loop: CASSDSLAGGFNEQFF. The CDR3 DNA follows: TGCGCCAGCAGTGACAGTCTAGCGGGGGGCTTCAATGAGCAGTTCTTC.

Only a few counts were recorded for this clone. V and J are TRBV18 and TRBJ2-3; possible D gene TRBD1, 6 bases. The CDR3 has 18 amino acids. The germline V gene encodes CDR1 KGHSH and CDR2 LQKENI. V shed 3 bases and J shed 5 bases, with 24 bases lying between them. For the CDR3, the DNA is TGTGCCAGCTCACCCTTTTGGTTACAGAGGACAGACCGAGATACGCAGTATTTT. Protein product: CASSPFWLQRTDRDTQYF.

The V call is TRBV11-2, the J call TRBJ2-5; possible D gene TRBD2, 5 bases. The V and J ends lost 5 bases and 5 bases respectively, with 6 bases between them. There are 11 residues in the CDR3. Germline V gene lookup returns CDR1 SGHAT and CDR2 FQNNGV. The CDR3 region has the DNA TGTGCCAGCAGCCGCGGGGAGACCCAGTACTTC. The encoded protein is CASSRGETQYF.

Comments on this clone: The junction and the germline gene differ at one end; a read error may be behind it. The chain has TRBV4-1 and TRBJ1-3; D is uncertain. Looked up from germline, CDR1 is MGHRA and CDR2 is YSYEKL. The CDR3 sequence is 15 residues long. The CDR3 here is CASSYQPGSGSTIYF. The CDR3 nucleotides are TGCGCCAGCAGCTACCAACCGGGTTCGGGAAGCACCATATATTTT.

In the case of this clone: The junction differs from germline at one of its ends, possibly a read error. This rearrangement joins TRBV7-3 to TRBJ2-2, with 9 bases matching TRBD2. From germline, CDR1 is SGHTA and CDR2 FQGTGA. The CDR3 loop spans 15 amino acids. Written as DNA, the CDR3 is TGTTCCAGCAGCTCGCGGGGGGGCGGCACCGGGGAGCTGTTTTTT. Translation gives CSSSSRGGGTGELFF.

The chain is built from TRBV5-1 and TRBJ2-5, with D possibly TRBD2 on 6 matching bases. Between the trimmed V and J ends, which lost 2 bases and 4 bases, there was a span of 12 bases. CDR1 is SGHRS, CDR2 YFSETQ, per germline. CDR3 length equals 14 residues. Here the CDR3 DNA reads TGCGCCAGCAGCTTAGGGGACTCCGCAGAGACCCAGTACTTC. It yields the protein CASSLGDSAETQYF.

The chain couples TRBV2 to TRBJ2-1; 9 bases align to TRBD1. V was clipped by 9 bases and J by 5 bases; unmatched bases: 8. The germline V gene has CDR1 SNHLY and CDR2 FYNNEI. CDR3 length: 14 residues. CDR3 bases: TGTGCCAGTGGTCGGACAGGGGTAGACAATGAGCAGTTCTTC. As protein: CASGRTGVDNEQFF.

As DNA, the CDR3 is TGTGCCATCAGTGAGGGGATGACAGGGACTTATAGCTATGGCTACACCTTC. It encodes CAISEGMTGTYSYGYTF. This sequence joins TRBV10-3 and TRBJ1-2; 7 nucleotides match TRBD1. The V and J ends lost 2 bases and 4 bases, in that order; junction bases with no gene match: 13. The germline CDR1 and CDR2 sequences are ENHRY and SYGVKD. CDR3 length: 17 amino acids.

The V call is TRBV6-4, the J call TRBJ2-1, with 16 bases that match TRBD2. The germline gives CDR1 MRHNA, CDR2 SNTAGT. J gave up 8 bases and V 5 bases, and 15 bases lay outside the gene matches. CDR3 length: 19 amino acids. The CDR3 reads CASSQSGLAGGPVHHEQFF. In DNA form, the CDR3 reads TGTGCCAGCAGTCAGTCGGGACTAGCGGGGGGGCCGGTTCATCATGAGCAGTTCTTC.

This clone was observed a single time. V usage is TRBV4-1 and J usage is TRBJ1-4; TRBD1 aligns across 10 bases. V lost 0 bases, J lost 7 bases, and 8 bases stayed unmatched. The germline CDR1 and CDR2 sequences are MGHRA and YSYEKL. CDR3 length equals 17 residues. The CDR3 DNA reads as TGCGCCAGCAGCCAAGATTGGACAGGGGGGATGGGTGAAAAACTGTTTTTT. Translated, it gives CASSQDWTGGMGEKLFF.

The rearrangement uses TRBV7-3 and TRBJ2-7; 9 nucleotides align to TRBD1. Germline V gives CDR1 SGHTA, CDR2 FQGTGA. The CDR3 spans 13 residues. After removal of 2 bases from V and 8 bases from J, the junction contained 4 bases not matched to a gene. This CDR3 reads CASSLGTGNKQYF. In DNA form, the CDR3 reads TGTGCCAGCAGCTTAGGGACAGGGAACAAGCAGTACTTC.